Below are 20 T cell receptor beta chains sequenced from a single sample in a study of response to subunit inactivated influenza vaccine. Using its own MiXCR run on the RT-PCR reads, TCRdb lists one record per CDR3 protein. The sample has 160,000 or so distinct CDR3 sequences, roughly 10% seen once. Sample: non-naive T cells sorted from PBMCs, taken roughly 46 days after vaccination. These receptors came from a man aged 50-60 years who received an inactivated influenza vaccine.

Remarks on this clonotype: Given the absence of the conserved phenylalanine or tryptophan at the CDR3 end, a read error is likely. The J gene is TRBJ1-2, the V gene TRBV6-2 or TRBV6-3; D is ambiguous. The ends were cut back, 2 bases at V and 3 bases at J, with 16 bases in the middle. The CDR3 loop spans 16 amino acids. Per germline, CDR1 MNHEY and CDR2 SVGEGT. The DNA of the CDR3 is TGTGCCAGCAGTTACATTTTATTAGGCATGGACTATGGCTACACCATC. Protein sequence: CASSYILLGMDYGYTI.

The sample holds a few counts of this clonotype. The chain combines TRBV7-8 with TRBJ1-5; D not resolved. The germline gives CDR1 SGHVS, CDR2 FQNEAQ. The CDR3 is 16 residues long. Between the trimmed V and J ends, which lost 1 base and 0 bases, there was a span of 10 bases. The CDR3 region is CASSLDRFDSNQPQHF. The CDR3 bases are TGTGCCAGCAGCTTAGACAGATTTGATAGCAATCAGCCCCAGCATTTT.

The chain is built from TRBV15 and TRBJ1-1; D is unclear. Germline CDR1 is LNHNV and CDR2 is YYDKDF (reference sequence). Trimming took 0 bases from V and 6 from J, leaving 17 bases between them. The CDR3 has 16 residues. Here the CDR3 DNA reads TGTGCCACCAGCAGAGATAAGACCATCAGCACTTCTGAAGCTTTCTTT. Translated, it gives CATSRDKTISTSEAFF.

This clonotype showed up many times. The chain has TRBV6-1 and TRBJ1-2; TRBD1 might be the D (6 bases). This CDR3 is 14 amino acids long. Trimming cost V 5 bases and J 8 bases, with 18 bases left between them. Per germline, CDR1 MNHNS and CDR2 SASEGT. This CDR3 reads CASSRPGASSGYTF. CDR3 bases: TGTGCCAGCAGTCGGCCGGGGGCCTCGTCGGGCTACACCTTC.

The sample holds many counts of this clonotype. The chain carries TRBV12-3 or TRBV12-4 and TRBJ2-1; TRBD1 matches 7 bases. The CDR3 has 13 residues. Unmatched junction bases numbered 11, after V lost 4 bases and J lost 14 bases. The CDR3 is CASSSTGADGEFF. The CDR3 DNA is TGTGCCAGCAGTTCCACAGGGGCCGACGGGGAGTTCTTC.

This clonotype turned up a few times. This chain connects TRBV21-1 to TRBJ1-2. TRBV21-1 is marked as a pseudogene. The CDR3 spans 13 residues. CDR3 sequence (DNA): TGTGCCAGCAGCCCTCAATGGTACTATGGCTACACCTTC. Translated, it gives CASSPQWYYGYTF.

The V gene is TRBV6-2 or TRBV6-3, the J gene TRBJ2-6; D uncertain. The germline V and J ends were trimmed by 5 bases and 0 bases, with 5 bases remaining between them. This CDR3 has 14 residues. The germline V gene has CDR1 MNHEY and CDR2 SVGEGT. CDR3 sequence reads: CASSDHSGANVLTF. In nucleotides, the CDR3 is TGTGCCAGCAGTGACCACTCTGGGGCCAACGTCCTGACTTTC.

This clonotype was detected ten times or more. V and J are TRBV20-1 and TRBJ2-3, with 13 bases lining up with TRBD2. Per germline, CDR1 DFQATT and CDR2 SNEGSKA (reference sequence). The V gene end was trimmed by 3 bases and the J gene end by 2 bases; junction bases not matched to a gene: 17. This CDR3 is built from 20 residues. CDR3 sequence (DNA): TGCAGTGCTAGGGCTACTGGACTAGCGGGAGTCCCCTCTACCACAGATACGCAGTATTTT. It specifies CSARATGLAGVPSTTDTQYF.

The rearrangement uses TRBV29-1 and TRBJ2-5, with 12 positions matching TRBD1. The CDR3 runs 14 residues. Per germline, CDR1 SQVTM and CDR2 ANQGSEA. V gave up 6 bases and J gave up 5 bases; unmatched junction bases: 7. Here the CDR3 DNA reads TGCAGCGTCAGGGACAGGGGGCACGGGGAGACCCAGTACTTC. It codes for CSVRDRGHGETQYF.

This chain uses TRBV4-2 with TRBJ2-7, with 7 bases identical to TRBD1. Germline values: CDR1 LGHNA, CDR2 YNFKEQ. V gave up 1 base and J gave up 5 bases; unmatched junction bases: 5. The CDR3 runs 14 residues. The CDR3 spells CASSQVTGHNEQYF. The CDR3 bases are TGTGCCAGCAGCCAAGTGACAGGGCACAACGAGCAGTACTTC.

CDR3 protein: CASSQRTSGGNEQFF. The CDR3 DNA is TGCGCCAGCAGCCAACGGACTAGCGGGGGGAATGAGCAGTTCTTC. The rearrangement joins TRBV5-1 to TRBJ2-1; TRBD2 aligns across 14 bases. Germline loops: CDR1 SGHRS, CDR2 YFSETQ. This CDR3 spans 15 amino acids. The ends lost 4 bases at V and 7 bases at J; junction bases unmatched: 4.

This clonotype has more than one count but fewer than ten. The chain carries TRBV3-1 and TRBJ2-2; weak D call: TRBD2 (6 bases). The germline CDR1 and CDR2 sequences are LGHDT and YNNKEL (reference sequence). V dropped 2 bases and J dropped 7 bases, with 11 bases sitting between them. The CDR3 covers 14 residues. The CDR3 coding sequence is TGTGCCAGCAGCCAACGCGGGAACGGCGGGGAGCTGTTTTTT. Protein product: CASSQRGNGGELFF.

This clonotype was seen a few times. V and J are TRBV30 and TRBJ2-7, with D possibly being TRBD2 (6 bases). CDR1 is GTSNPN and CDR2 is SVGIG in the germline V gene (reference sequence). Trimming took 5 bases from V and 6 from J, leaving 11 bases between them. CDR3 size: 11 residues. CDR3 coding DNA: TGTGCCTGGGGAGGGTATGCCGAGCAGTACTTC. Protein: CAWGGYAEQYF.

This clonotype was observed a few times. V gene TRBV7-2 combines with J gene TRBJ1-5; D unclear. V shed 4 bases and J shed 4 bases, with 8 bases lying between them. CDR1 and CDR2 from the germline V gene are SGHTA and FQGNSA. The CDR3 is 13 residues long. Here the CDR3 reads CASSSKVNQPQHF. The CDR3 nucleotides are TGTGCCAGCAGCTCTAAGGTTAATCAGCCCCAGCATTTT.

This rearrangement joins TRBV28 to TRBJ2-1, with D possibly matching TRBD2 (6 bases). The V and J ends lost 4 bases and 2 bases respectively, with 15 bases between them. The CDR3 is 16 amino acids. Germline V gene sequence: CDR1 MDHEN, CDR2 SYDVKM. This chain's CDR3 is CASSWNLGSAYNEQFF. In nucleotides, the CDR3 is TGTGCCAGCAGTTGGAATCTCGGGAGCGCCTACAATGAGCAGTTCTTC.

This clonotype appeared many times. The chain employs TRBV4-3 and TRBJ2-7; 9 bases are shared with TRBD2. The CDR3 sequence is 14 residues long. Trimming removed 3 bases from V and 4 bases from J; junction bases left unmatched: 4. Germline V lookup: CDR1 LGHNA, CDR2 YSLEER. The CDR3 nucleotides are TGCGCCAGCAGCCAGTTTAGCGGGAGTTACGAGCAGTACTTC. Amino acids: CASSQFSGSYEQYF.

The table lists this clonotype with a few counts. The chain uses TRBV20-1 and TRBJ2-1, with TRBD2 identical over 9 bases. The junction had 7 bases not matched to a gene; V was cut back by 1 base and J by 0 bases. The CDR3 spans 17 residues. Germline V gene sequence: CDR1 DFQATT, CDR2 SNEGSKA (reference sequence). The CDR3 is CSARVLAGLSSYNEQFF. The CDR3, as DNA: TGCAGTGCTAGAGTCCTAGCGGGGCTTAGCTCCTACAATGAGCAGTTCTTC.

This rearrangement joins TRBV3-1 to TRBJ2-7; D gene uncertain. V lost 5 bases, J lost 5 bases, and 19 bases lay in between. The CDR3 spans 15 residues. The germline V gene has CDR1 LGHDT and CDR2 YNNKEL (reference sequence). CDR3 in amino acids: CASSSSDLTANEQYF. CDR3 bases: TGTGCCAGCAGCAGCTCTGACTTGACCGCTAACGAGCAGTACTTC.

The chain recombines TRBV7-9 with TRBJ1-4; D remains unclear. CDR1 and CDR2 from the germline V gene are SEHNR and FQNEAQ (reference sequence). CDR3 size: 14 residues. V was clipped by 1 base and J by 7 bases, with 10 bases between them. DNA of the CDR3: TGTGCCAGCAGCTTAGTCAGTGCGGGTGAAAAACTGTTTTTT. This encodes CASSLVSAGEKLFF.

This clonotype was detected once. The chain uses TRBV24-1 and TRBJ2-3; D uncertain. This CDR3 has 13 amino acids. V shed 5 bases and J shed 2 bases, with 7 bases lying between them. Germline loops: CDR1 KGHDR, CDR2 SFDVKD. Here the CDR3 DNA reads TGTGCCACCAGTGGGCACCCCACAGATACGCAGTATTTT. Its protein product is CATSGHPTDTQYF.